The rows below give T cell receptor beta chains drawn from one sample of a study of OX40 agonist ivuxolimab in advanced cancers. Repertoires were generated with immunoSEQ multiplex PCR, while TCRdb's copy carries only in-frame clones and drops some. The sample lists 77,000 or so clones, around 90% occurring once. The sample in question was CD4+ or CD8+ T cells sorted from blood, obtained in a trial of the OX40 agonist ivuxolimab. The receptors shown here come from an adult with an advanced solid tumor such as melanoma, head and neck, liver or kidney cancer. Each CDR3 is given with its conserved first and last residue. The D gene is left open where the match is weak. Size tells how often a clone was seen (once, few, many) or the class of an expanded clone, and some rows leave it out.

len,v_gene,d_gene,j_gene,abundance,CDR3nt,CDR3aa
14,TRBV5-1,.,TRBJ2-7,once,TGCGCCAGCAGCCCATCCTCCAGCGGAGGCGAGCAGTACTTC,CASSPSSSGGEQYF
13,TRBV11-3,.,TRBJ1-1,.,TGTGCCAGCAGCTTAGGATTCGGGGGAGAAGCTTTCTTT,CASSLGFGGEAFF
16,TRBV9,TRBD1,TRBJ1-4,.,TGTGCCAGCAGCGTAGGGGCCGGGACAGGAAATGAAAAACTGTTTTTT,CASSVGAGTGNEKLFF
13,TRBV18,.,TRBJ1-2,.,TGTGCCAGCTCATCCGACAGAAACTATGGCTACACCTTC,CASSSDRNYGYTF
11,TRBV28,.,TRBJ2-5,.,TGTGCCAGCACAAGTCGGGAGACCCAGTACTTC,CASTSRETQYF
12,TRBV2,.,TRBJ1-3,.,TGTGCCAGCAGTGTCACAGGGCCCACCATATATTTT,CASSVTGPTIYF
12,TRBV11-1,.,TRBJ2-7,few,TGTGCCAGCAGGGACGGGGCGGACGAGCAGTACTTC,CASRDGADEQYF
14,TRBV5-5,.,TRBJ2-5,.,TGTGCCAGCAGCTTGGACCTACCCGAAGAGACCCAGTACTTC,CASSLDLPEETQYF
12,TRBV5-1,.,TRBJ2-7,.,TGCGCCAGCAGCTCCACCTCCCCCGAGCAGTACTTC,CASSSTSPEQYF
16,TRBV5-6,.,TRBJ2-2,.,TGTGCCAGCAGCTTAACCGGGACAAAGAACACCGGGGAGCTGTTTTTT,CASSLTGTKNTGELFF
14,TRBV4-3,.,TRBJ1-5,.,TGCGCCAGCAGCCAAGAGACGGGCTATCAGCCCCAGCATTTT,CASSQETGYQPQHF
15,TRBV5-1,.,TRBJ1-4,few,TGCGCCAGCAGCTTGGTTAGGGGGACTAATGAAAAACTGTTTTTT,CASSLVRGTNEKLFF
16,TRBV23-1,TRBD1,TRBJ2-1,.,TGCGCCAGCAGTCAATCTGGGGACAGGGGTTACAATGAGCAGTTCTTC,CASSQSGDRGYNEQFF
16,TRBV5-3,TRBD1,TRBJ2-5,once,TGTGCCAGAAGCCCCCGTCCCGGGACAGGGAAAGAGACCCAGTACTTC,CARSPRPGTGKETQYF
14,TRBV5-1,.,TRBJ2-7,.,TGCGCCAGCAGCTTCGAAGGGATCTCCTACGAGCAGTACTTC,CASSFEGISYEQYF
14,TRBV6-5,.,TRBJ2-5,.,TGTGCCAGCAGAAAAGGGGGGGGGCGGGAGACCCAGTACTTC,CASRKGGGRETQYF
15,TRBV6-4,TRBD2,TRBJ2-1,.,TGTGCCAGCAGGGTTGGGCGGGAGTCTCGTAATGAGCAGTTCTTC,CASRVGRESRNEQFF
11,TRBV7-8,.,TRBJ2-3,.,TGTGCCAGCAGCTTAGGGGGTGCGCAGTATTTT,CASSLGGAQYF
14,TRBV5-1,TRBD1,TRBJ1-1,.,TGCGCCAGCAGCCCGGACAGGATGAACACTGAAGCTTTCTTT,CASSPDRMNTEAFF
15,TRBV21-1,.,TRBJ1-5,.,TGTGCCAGCAGCATGACAGGAAGGAGCAATCAGCCCCAGCATTTT,CASSMTGRSNQPQHF
13,TRBV27,.,TRBJ2-3,once,TGTGCCAGCAGGCGGACTAGCACAGATACGCAGTATTTT,CASRRTSTDTQYF
12,TRBV7-2,.,TRBJ2-7,.,TGTGCCAGCAGCCAGCCTACAGGCGAGCAGTACTTC,CASSQPTGEQYF
15,TRBV7-9,.,TRBJ2-2,.,TGTGCCAGCAGCTTAGGTTTAGCGAACACCGGGGAGCTGTTTTTT,CASSLGLANTGELFF
14,TRBV5-1,.,TRBJ2-1,.,TGCGCCAGCAGCTCCAAGACAGAGTACAATGAGCAGTTCTTC,CASSSKTEYNEQFF
15,TRBV9,.,TRBJ2-5,.,TGTGCCAGCAGCGTAGCTCCGACTAGTCCGAAGACCCAGTACTTC,CASSVAPTSPKTQYF
15,TRBV7-8,.,TRBJ1-1,.,TGTGCCAGCAGCTTAATCGACGGCTTAAATACTGAAGCTTTCTTT,CASSLIDGLNTEAFF
13,TRBV29-1,.,TRBJ1-2,.,TGCAGCGTTGACCTGGGGGCCAGCTATGGCTACACCTTC,CSVDLGASYGYTF
16,TRBV9,TRBD2,TRBJ2-7,.,TGTGCCAGCAGCGTAGGCCCTAGCGGGCTAGACTACGAGCAGTACTTC,CASSVGPSGLDYEQYF
14,TRBV7-6,.,TRBJ2-1,.,TGTGCCAGCAGCCAATTGGGAGGATGGAATGAGCAGTTCTTC,CASSQLGGWNEQFF
16,TRBV11-2,.,TRBJ2-7,.,TGTGCCAGCAGCTTAGGACCGGGGGGCGCATATTACGAGCAGTACTTC,CASSLGPGGAYYEQYF
14,TRBV14,TRBD2,TRBJ2-1,.,TGTGCCAGCAGCCCGACTAGCGGGAGGCCCGAGCAGTTCTTC,CASSPTSGRPEQFF
15,TRBV18,.,TRBJ1-5,.,TGTGCCAGCTCACCTTTGGGGGATGGCAATCAGCCCCAGCATTTT,CASSPLGDGNQPQHF
15,TRBV7-2,.,TRBJ2-7,.,TGTGCCAGCAGCTTAGCTCCCAGTAACTCCTACGAGCAGTACTTC,CASSLAPSNSYEQYF
14,TRBV11-2,.,TRBJ1-3,few,TGTGCCAGCAGCTTGGACATTTCTGGAAACACCATATATTTT,CASSLDISGNTIYF
13,TRBV29-1,TRBD1,TRBJ2-1,.,TGCAGCGTTGACCGGGACAGGTACAATGAGCAGTTCTTC,CSVDRDRYNEQFF
14,TRBV7-9,TRBD1,TRBJ1-2,.,TGTGCCAGCAGCATAGGACAGGGCAACTATGGCTACACCTTC,CASSIGQGNYGYTF
14,TRBV28,.,TRBJ1-4,.,TGTGCCAGCAGACCGTCCCGGGACGGTGAAAAACTGTTTTTT,CASRPSRDGEKLFF
14,TRBV27,.,TRBJ1-1,.,TGTGCCAGCAGTTTTGGCGGGTCGAACACTGAAGCTTTCTTT,CASSFGGSNTEAFF
16,TRBV27,.,TRBJ1-2,.,TGTGCCAGCAGTTTGAAGTCCCCGGGTGCTCTTTATGGCTACACCTTC,CASSLKSPGALYGYTF
14,TRBV5-1,.,TRBJ1-3,once,TGCGCCAGCAGCGGGGAGGGGTCGGATAACACCATATATTTT,CASSGEGSDNTIYF
15,TRBV7-9,.,TRBJ2-7,.,TGTGCCAGCAGCCGAAATAGCGGCGTTGGTTACGAGCAGTACTTC,CASSRNSGVGYEQYF
14,TRBV5-1,TRBD1,TRBJ1-2,.,TGCGCCAGCAGCCCCGGGACAGGTATTGATGGCTACACCTTC,CASSPGTGIDGYTF
15,TRBV19,.,TRBJ1-4,.,TGTGCCAGTAGTGAGGTCCAATCAACTAATGAAAAACTGTTTTTT,CASSEVQSTNEKLFF
13,TRBV6-5,.,TRBJ1-2,.,TGTGCCAGCAGTTCCGTACAGCTTAAGGACTACACCTTC,CASSSVQLKDYTF
15,TRBV18,.,TRBJ1-5,.,TGTGCCAGCTCACCCGCGGGCGGTAGCAATCAGCCCCAGCATTTT,CASSPAGGSNQPQHF
16,TRBV5-1,.,TRBJ2-6,.,TGCGCCAGCAGCTCTCGGACGGGCTCTGGGGCCAACGTCCTGACTTTC,CASSSRTGSGANVLTF
15,TRBV19,.,TRBJ2-1,.,TGTGCCAGTAGTGTTGAAAAGGGCTCCTACAATGAGCAGTTCTTC,CASSVEKGSYNEQFF
16,TRBV6-6,TRBD1,TRBJ2-7,.,TGTGCCAGCAGTATCACAGGGGCAAGTAGCTCCTACGAGCAGTACTTC,CASSITGASSSYEQYF
16,TRBV2,TRBD1,TRBJ1-5,.,TGTGCCAGCAGGGATGACAGGGAGAGAAGCAATCAGCCCCAGCATTTT,CASRDDRERSNQPQHF
12,TRBV30,.,TRBJ1-5,.,TGTGCCTGGGGAACAAGTGGTCAGCCCCAGCATTTT,CAWGTSGQPQHF
16,TRBV7-3,TRBD1,TRBJ1-5,few,TGTGCCAGCAGCTCTGACAGGGGGCGAAGCAATCAGCCCCAGCATTTT,CASSSDRGRSNQPQHF
19,TRBV18,TRBD2,TRBJ2-1,.,TGTGCCAGCTCCCCACCGGGACTAGCGGGAGGCAGCTCCTACAATGAGCAGTTCTTC,CASSPPGLAGGSSYNEQFF
15,TRBV4-2,TRBD1,TRBJ2-1,.,TGTGCCAGCAGCCAAGACCGGACAGGTTACAATGAGCAGTTCTTC,CASSQDRTGYNEQFF
20,TRBV12-1,.,TRBJ2-5,.,TGTGCCAGCAGCTTTGGAGTTTGGACTAGCGGGAGGAGGGGCCAAGAGACCCAGTACTTC,CASSFGVWTSGRRGQETQYF
16,TRBV28,TRBD2,TRBJ2-5,.,TGTGCCAGCAGTCCGCCACTAGCGGCTAATCAAGAGACCCAGTACTTC,CASSPPLAANQETQYF
14,TRBV7-9,.,TRBJ2-3,.,TGTGCCAGCAGGTCCCGAGGGTTGGGAGATACGCAGTATTTT,CASRSRGLGDTQYF
13,TRBV2,.,TRBJ2-3,.,TGTGCCAGCAGCGCAGGAAGCGCAGATACGCAGTATTTT,CASSAGSADTQYF